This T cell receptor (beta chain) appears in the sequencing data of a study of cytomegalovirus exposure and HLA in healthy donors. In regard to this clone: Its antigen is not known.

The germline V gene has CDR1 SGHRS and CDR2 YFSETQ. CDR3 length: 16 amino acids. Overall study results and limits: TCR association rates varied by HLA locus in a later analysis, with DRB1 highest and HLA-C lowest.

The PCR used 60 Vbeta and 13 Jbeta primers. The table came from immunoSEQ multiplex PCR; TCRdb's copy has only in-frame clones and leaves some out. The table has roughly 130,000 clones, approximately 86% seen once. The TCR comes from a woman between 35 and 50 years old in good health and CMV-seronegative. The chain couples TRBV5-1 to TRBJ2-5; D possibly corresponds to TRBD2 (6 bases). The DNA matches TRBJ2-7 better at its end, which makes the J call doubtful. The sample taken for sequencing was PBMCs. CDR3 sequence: CASSLVPGERVGEQYF. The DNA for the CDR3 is TGCGCCAGCAGCTTGGTGCCCGGGGAGCGGGTCGGCGAGCAGTACTTC.